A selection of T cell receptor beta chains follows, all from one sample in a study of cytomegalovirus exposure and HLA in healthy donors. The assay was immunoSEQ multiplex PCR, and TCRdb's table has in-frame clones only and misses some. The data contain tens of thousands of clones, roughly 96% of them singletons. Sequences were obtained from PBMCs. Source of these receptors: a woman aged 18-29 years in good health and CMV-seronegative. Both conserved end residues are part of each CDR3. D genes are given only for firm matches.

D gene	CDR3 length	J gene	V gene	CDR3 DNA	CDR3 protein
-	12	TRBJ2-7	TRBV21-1	TGTGCCGCTGGACAGGGACTCGACGAGCAGTACTTC	CAAGQGLDEQYF
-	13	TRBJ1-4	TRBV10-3	TGTGCCATGCATTCTGGCCCTAATGAAAAACTGTTTTTT	CAMHSGPNEKLFF
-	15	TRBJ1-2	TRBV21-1	TGTGCCAGCAGCGGAGAGGACAGGGGCCTCTATGGCTACACCTTC	CASSGEDRGLYGYTF
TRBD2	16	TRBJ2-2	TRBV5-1	TGCGCCAGCAGCTTGGCGGCGGGAGGGCACACCGGGGAGCTGTTTTTT	CASSLAAGGHTGELFF
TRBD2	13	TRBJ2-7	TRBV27	TGTGCCAGCAGTTTCGGGGGGACCTACGAGCAGTACTTC	CASSFGGTYEQYF
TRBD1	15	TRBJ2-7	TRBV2	TGTGCCAGCAGCTATCGGGACAGGGTGTGGTACGAGCAGTACTTC	CASSYRDRVWYEQYF
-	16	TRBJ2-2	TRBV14	TGTGCCAGCAGCCAACTGGGTTTCAGGGGCTCCGGGGAGCTGTTTTTT	CASSQLGFRGSGELFF
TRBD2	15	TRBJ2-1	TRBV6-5	TGTGCCAGCAGTCGGACTAGCGGGAGGGTTAATGAGCAGTTCTTC	CASSRTSGRVNEQFF
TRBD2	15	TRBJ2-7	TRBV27	TGTGCCAGTACCGCTCGGGGGGGCTTGTCCTACGAGCAGTACTTC	CASTARGGLSYEQYF
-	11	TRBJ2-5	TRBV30	TGTGCCTGGAGTCCGAGTGAGACCCAGTACTTC	CAWSPSETQYF
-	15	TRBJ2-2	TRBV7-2	TGTGCCAGCAGCTGGTGGAGCGGTGACACCGGGGAGCTGTTTTTT	CASSWWSGDTGELFF
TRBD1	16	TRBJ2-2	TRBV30	TGTGCCTGGTTTCCCCTGACAGGGAAGCTTACCGGGGAGCTGTTTTTT	CAWFPLTGKLTGELFF
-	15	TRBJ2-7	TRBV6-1	TGTGCCAGCAGTGAAGCCTGGGGCAGGCGATACGAGCAGTACTTC	CASSEAWGRRYEQYF
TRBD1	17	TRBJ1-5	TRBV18	TGTGCCAGCTCAGTTGGACAGGCCTCGGATAGCAATCAGCCCCAGCATTTT	CASSVGQASDSNQPQHF
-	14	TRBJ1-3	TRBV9	TGTGCCAGCAGCGTAGGAACAGGGTCAAACACCATATATTTT	CASSVGTGSNTIYF
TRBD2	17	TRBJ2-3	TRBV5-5	TGTGCCACGGGGGAAACTAGCGGGAGGATCGGCACAGATACGCAGTATTTT	CATGETSGRIGTDTQYF
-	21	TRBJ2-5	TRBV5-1	TGCGCCAGCAGCTTGATTGGTTGGACTCCCGGCTCCCGTGGGTCCCAAGAGACCCAGTACTTC	CASSLIGWTPGSRGSQETQYF